One and the same sample provided the 22 T cell receptor beta chains below, sequenced in a study of PD-1 blockade in classical Hodgkin lymphoma. Assay: immunoSEQ multiplex PCR; the TCRdb copy retains only in-frame clones and omits some. The table shows around 19,000 clones, with more than 80% occurring only once. Time point indicated: cycle 4 day 1 (C4D1), after five to seven weeks of nivolumab. All the patients suffered relapse after autologous stem cell transplantation, and brentuximab vedotin exposure differed. The authors enriched CD8+ T cells from thawed PBMCs via magnetic negative selection. The input for sequencing was CD8+ T cells from blood, taken before the fourth cycle of nivolumab. These receptors were collected from a human donor with classical Hodgkin lymphoma.

The chain uses TRBV19 and TRBJ1-1; D might be TRBD1 (5 bases). Per germline, CDR1 LNHDA and CDR2 SQIVND (reference sequence). CDR3 length: 13 residues. V was cut by 9 bases and J by 3 bases, with 14 bases left in between. The CDR3: CASSIRDYTEAFF. The CDR3, as DNA: TGTGCCAGCTCAATCAGGGATTACACTGAAGCTTTCTTT.

This sequence joins TRBV5-6 and TRBJ1-2, with 8 bases that match TRBD1. Germline CDR1 is SGHDT and CDR2 is YYEEEE. The CDR3 loop spans 14 amino acids. V dropped 4 bases and J dropped 6; count of bases not matched to a gene: 8. The CDR3 here is CASSPGTGPHGYTF. CDR3 coding DNA: TGTGCCAGCAGCCCCGGGACAGGCCCCCATGGCTACACCTTC.

This chain connects TRBV28 to TRBJ2-7, with D possibly TRBD2 on 5 matching bases. CDR1 and CDR2 from the germline V gene are MDHEN and SYDVKM. This CDR3 region has 16 residues. Deletions cut 6 bases from V and 4 bases from J, with 22 bases between. The CDR3 sequence: CASRPDGITSWYEQYF. DNA of the CDR3: TGTGCCAGCAGGCCCGACGGGATAACCTCTTGGTACGAGCAGTACTTC. The full variable domain, completed using reference TRBV28 and TRBJ2-7, is DVKVTQSSRYLVKRTGEKVFLECVQDMDHENMFWYRQDPGLGLRLIYFSYDVKMKEKGDIPEGYSVSREKKERFSLILESASTNQTSMYLCASRPDGITSWYEQYFGPGTRLTVT.

The chain employs TRBV7-6 and TRBJ2-2; TRBD1 agrees at 7 bases. J gave up 7 bases and V 4 bases, and 12 bases lay outside the gene matches. The CDR3 contains 16 residues. Germline-derived CDR1 and CDR2 are SGHVS and FNYEAQ. The DNA for the CDR3 is TGTGCCAGCAGCTACAGGGGCCCCCAACATGGCGGGGAGCTGTTTTTT. Translating gives CASSYRGPQHGGELFF.

The rearrangement links TRBV27 to TRBJ2-7, with no clear D. V was cut by 1 base and J by 4 bases, with 5 bases left in between. This CDR3 contains 12 residues. Germline values: CDR1 MNHEY, CDR2 SMNVEV (reference sequence). CDR3 DNA sequence: TGTGCCAGCAGTTTATTGGGGTACGAGCAGTACTTC. Protein sequence: CASSLLGYEQYF.

The chain is built from TRBV9 and TRBJ1-4; D remains ambiguous. V was cut by 4 bases and J by 4 bases, with 8 bases left in between. In germline, CDR1 is SGDLS, CDR2 YYNGEE. The CDR3 is 13 amino acids. CDR3 sequence: CASSRRNNEKLFF. As DNA, the CDR3 is TGTGCCAGCAGCCGACGGAATAATGAAAAACTGTTTTTT.

This clone appeared a few times. V usage is TRBV2 and J usage is TRBJ1-2; a weak D match, TRBD1 (6 bases). This CDR3 region has 13 residues. CDR1 SNHLY and CDR2 FYNNEI come from the germline V gene. With 5 bases removed from V and 7 bases from J, the gap between germline ends came to 14 bases. CDR3 sequence reads: CASSRQARGGYTF. For the CDR3, the DNA is TGTGCCAGCAGTAGACAGGCCCGAGGTGGCTACACCTTC. The full variable domain, rest sourced from reference TRBV2 and TRBJ1-2, is EPEVTQTPSHQVTQMGQEVILRCVPISNHLYFYWYRQILGQKVEFLVSFYNNEISEKSEIFDDQFSVERPDGSNFTLKIRSTKLEDSAMYFCASSRQARGGYTFGSGTRLTVV.

The chain couples TRBV19 to TRBJ2-1; 8 nucleotides line up with TRBD2. The CDR3 has 17 amino acids. Per the germline V gene, CDR1 is LNHDA and CDR2 is SQIVND (reference sequence). The V segment lost 4 bases and the J segment 8 bases; nucleotides outside the gene matches: 16. In nucleotides, the CDR3 is TGTGCCAGTAGTACCCTTTATCCAGCGGGGGTTACCCATGAGCAGTTCTTC. Residues: CASSTLYPAGVTHEQFF.

The chain recombines TRBV7-6 with TRBJ1-3; D call uncertain. With 5 bases removed from V and 5 bases from J, the gap between germline ends came to 10 bases. Germline V lookup: CDR1 SGHVS, CDR2 FNYEAQ. CDR3 length: 13 residues. CDR3 sequence: CASSPLLRNTIYF. DNA of the CDR3: TGTGCCAGCAGCCCCTTACTCCGAAACACCATATATTTT.

The rearrangement uses TRBV13 and TRBJ2-5; 10 nucleotides agree with TRBD2. The CDR3 totals 14 residues. The V gene end was trimmed by 5 bases and the J gene end by 5 bases; junction bases not matched to a gene: 5. The V gene's germline CDR1 is PRHDT and CDR2 FYEKMQ (reference sequence). This CDR3 is CASSPSGGIETQYF. The CDR3 DNA is TGTGCCAGCAGCCCTAGCGGGGGAATTGAGACCCAGTACTTC. The full variable domain, completed using reference TRBV13 and TRBJ2-5, is AAGVIQSPRHLIKEKRETATLKCYPIPRHDTVYWYQQGPGQDPQFLISFYEKMQSDKGSIPDRFSAQQFSDYHSELNMSSLELGDSALYFCASSPSGGIETQYFGPGTRLLVL.

Only one count was recorded for this clone. The genes are TRBV7-9 and TRBJ2-2, with TRBD1 identical over 10 bases. V lost 1 base and J lost 10; bases outside the gene matches: 12. The CDR3 has 17 residues. The germline V gene encodes CDR1 SEHNR and CDR2 FQNEAQ (reference sequence). This chain's CDR3 is CASSLEVLGQGRTELFF. The DNA for the CDR3 is TGTGCCAGCAGCTTAGAGGTGTTGGGACAGGGGAGAACGGAGCTGTTTTTT.

The genes are TRBV27 and TRBJ2-3; D tentatively fits TRBD1 or TRBD2 (5 bases each). Germline V gives CDR1 MNHEY, CDR2 SMNVEV (reference sequence). The CDR3 runs to 14 residues. Trimming left V 5 bases short and J 8 bases short, with 17 bases between. CDR3 nucleotides: TGTGCCAGCAGTGCAACGGGACCCATCAGTACGCAGTATTTT. This sequence encodes CASSATGPISTQYF.

The V call is TRBV7-6, the J call TRBJ2-1; a weak D match, TRBD2 (5 bases). The germline V gene has CDR1 SGHVS and CDR2 FNYEAQ. This CDR3 is built from 14 residues. Trimming took 2 bases from V and 5 from J, leaving 10 bases between them. CDR3 amino acids: CASSLLSGDNEQFF. The CDR3 DNA follows: TGTGCCAGCAGCTTACTATCCGGGGACAATGAGCAGTTCTTC.

This clone was seen only a few times. The chain links TRBV19 to TRBJ2-7; possibly TRBD1 for D (7 bases). The length of the CDR3 is 16 residues. Germline assignment: CDR1 LNHDA and CDR2 SQIVND (reference sequence). Trimming removed 3 bases at V and 2 bases at J, with 17 bases between. The CDR3 DNA reads as TGTGCCAGTAGTATCGGGATGGAGGGGGCTACCTACGAGCAGTACTTC. This sequence encodes CASSIGMEGATYEQYF.

The chain couples TRBV6-5 to TRBJ2-7; D not resolved. V lost 0 bases to trimming and J lost 5 bases, with 14 bases between them. The CDR3 is 15 amino acids. Germline V gene sequence: CDR1 MNHEY, CDR2 SVGAGI. CDR3 amino acids: CASSYSMGNGNEQYF. The CDR3 DNA reads as TGTGCCAGCAGTTACTCTATGGGGAATGGCAACGAGCAGTACTTC.

The chain couples TRBV4-3 to TRBJ2-1; 7 nucleotides align to TRBD1. The germline CDR1 and CDR2 sequences are LGHNA and YSLEER. Trimming cost V 1 base and J 4 bases; bases outside gene matches: 13. The CDR3 is 18 residues long. CDR3 loop: CASSQGTGPVRGYNEQFF. CDR3 nucleotides: TGCGCCAGCAGCCAAGGGACAGGCCCTGTGAGGGGGTACAATGAGCAGTTCTTC.

The chain is built from TRBV9 and TRBJ2-4; either TRBD1 or TRBD2 may fit D (6 bases each). Deletions cut 4 bases from V and 8 bases from J, with 22 bases between. The CDR3 contains 16 residues. Looked up from germline, CDR1 is SGDLS and CDR2 is YYNGEE. CDR3 in amino acids: CASSPSVGAGGDIQYF. CDR3 nucleotide sequence: TGTGCCAGCAGCCCCAGTGTGGGGGCGGGCGGGGACATTCAGTACTTC.

V and J are TRBV18 and TRBJ2-1, with 7 bases aligning to TRBD1. The CDR3 consists of 14 residues. Trimming took 5 bases from V and 4 from J; bases not matched to a gene: 5. The V gene's germline CDR1 is KGHSH and CDR2 LQKENI. The CDR3 DNA reads TGTGCCAGCTCAGACGGGACAGCATACAATGAGCAGTTCTTC. Its protein is CASSDGTAYNEQFF.

The chain joins TRBV6-4 to TRBJ1-3; maybe TRBD1 (6 bases). Trimming pared 2 bases from V and 0 bases from J, leaving 14 bases between. The CDR3 is 17 amino acids. Germline CDR1 and CDR2: MRHNA and SNTAGT. The CDR3 bases are TGTGCCAGCAGTGACGAAGGGGGGACTCCCTCTGGAAACACCATATATTTT. Translation gives CASSDEGGTPSGNTIYF.

V is TRBV28 and J is TRBJ1-5, with D uncertain. V dropped 2 bases and J dropped 4 bases, with 6 bases sitting between them. This CDR3 spans 13 amino acids. CDR1 is MDHEN, CDR2 SYDVKM, per germline. CDR3 bases: TGTGCCAGCAGTTTAGACGGTAATCAGCCCCAGCATTTT. It codes for CASSLDGNQPQHF.

The chain recombines TRBV29-1 with TRBJ2-1; TRBD2 agrees at 10 bases. V was clipped by 7 bases and J by 4 bases; unmatched bases: 7. Germline CDR1 is SQVTM and CDR2 is ANQGSEA. CDR3 size: 14 residues. For the CDR3, the DNA is TGCAGCGGGAACCTAGCGGGAGTTTACAATGAGCAGTTCTTC. Translated: CSGNLAGVYNEQFF.

This chain links TRBV9 with TRBJ2-7; TRBD1 might be the D (5 bases). Germline-derived CDR1 and CDR2 are SGDLS and YYNGEE. Trimming cost V 0 bases and J 3 bases, with 10 bases left between them. This CDR3 has 14 amino acids. The CDR3 DNA reads as TGTGCCAGCAGCGTAGAGGTCAGGGACTACGAGCAGTACTTC. Amino acids: CASSVEVRDYEQYF.